This is a list of T cell receptor beta chains from one sample in a study of cytomegalovirus exposure and HLA in healthy donors. Data came from immunoSEQ multiplex PCR; TCRdb stores just in-frame clones and leaves some out. The profile shows about 190,000 clones, roughly 80% of them singletons. The specimen was PBMCs. All receptors derive from a woman younger than 45 in good health and CMV-seropositive. The CDR3 runs from the conserved cysteine through the conserved F or W. Each record gives: J gene, clone size, V gene, D gene, CDR3 protein, CDR3 DNA. A D gene is named only where the DNA matches it firmly. Size values are once, few and many counts, or a class for expanded clones, and some rows have none.

J: TRBJ2-7; size: .; V: TRBV7-2; D: TRBD1; CDR3: CASSASGTETYEQYF; DNA: TGTGCCAGCAGCGCATCCGGGACAGAGACCTACGAGCAGTACTTC
J: TRBJ2-7; size: .; V: TRBV10-1; D: .; CDR3: CASSESGPGIYEQYF; DNA: TGCGCCAGCAGTGAGTCGGGCCCAGGGATCTACGAGCAGTACTTC
J: TRBJ2-7; size: .; V: TRBV19; D: .; CDR3: CASSLTAVVYTYEQYF; DNA: TGTGCCAGTAGCTTGACAGCCGTCGTTTATACCTACGAGCAGTACTTC
J: TRBJ2-3; size: .; V: TRBV4-1; D: TRBD2; CDR3: CASRPSGRESTDTQYF; DNA: TGCGCCAGCAGGCCGTCGGGGCGGGAGAGTACAGATACGCAGTATTTT
J: TRBJ2-5; size: few; V: TRBV19; D: TRBD1; CDR3: CASSTLPGQGQETQYF; DNA: TGTGCCAGTAGTACCCTCCCGGGACAGGGTCAAGAGACCCAGTACTTC
J: TRBJ2-5; size: .; V: TRBV5-6; D: .; CDR3: CASSLAGGASWEETQYF; DNA: TGTGCCAGCAGCTTGGCCGGTGGAGCGTCGTGGGAAGAGACCCAGTACTTC
J: TRBJ2-7; size: .; V: TRBV6-5; D: TRBD1; CDR3: CASSSDRLGYEQYF; DNA: TGTGCCAGCAGCTCGGACAGGCTGGGCTACGAGCAGTACTTC
J: TRBJ2-3; size: .; V: TRBV15; D: .; CDR3: CATSRAVTGKRDTQYF; DNA: TGTGCCACCAGCAGAGCCGTGACGGGGAAGAGAGATACGCAGTATTTT
J: TRBJ2-7; size: .; V: TRBV29-1; D: TRBD1; CDR3: CSVYGTVYEQYF; DNA: TGCAGCGTTTACGGGACAGTCTACGAGCAGTACTTC
J: TRBJ2-3; size: few; V: TRBV4-2; D: .; CDR3: CASSRDGGLTDTQYF; DNA: TGTGCCAGCAGCCGAGACGGGGGTCTCACAGATACGCAGTATTTT
J: TRBJ2-1; size: .; V: TRBV9; D: TRBD2; CDR3: CASSVDRGGYNEQFF; DNA: TGTGCCAGCAGCGTAGACCGGGGGGGCTACAATGAGCAGTTCTTC
J: TRBJ2-1; size: .; V: TRBV2; D: .; CDR3: CASSDEWSSYNEQFF; DNA: TGTGCCAGCAGTGATGAGTGGAGCTCCTACAATGAGCAGTTCTTC
J: TRBJ2-3; size: .; V: TRBV28; D: TRBD2; CDR3: CASSGTSGLGDTQYF; DNA: TGTGCCAGCAGTGGGACTAGCGGGCTGGGGGATACGCAGTATTTT
J: TRBJ2-7; size: .; V: TRBV30; D: .; CDR3: CAWKPLGQGHLREQYF; DNA: TGTGCCTGGAAACCACTGGGGCAGGGTCACTTGAGGGAGCAGTACTTC
J: TRBJ2-7; size: .; V: TRBV27; D: .; CDR3: CASKSREAYEQYF; DNA: TGTGCCAGCAAGAGCCGGGAAGCCTACGAGCAGTACTTC
J: TRBJ2-2; size: few; V: TRBV5-1; D: TRBD2; CDR3: CASSSWTSGSNTGELFF; DNA: TGCGCCAGCAGCTCCTGGACTAGCGGATCGAACACCGGGGAGCTGTTTTTT
J: TRBJ2-7; size: .; V: TRBV6-5; D: TRBD1; CDR3: CASRTGAYSTEQYF; DNA: TGTGCCAGCAGGACAGGGGCGTATTCTACCGAGCAGTACTTC
J: TRBJ2-6; size: .; V: TRBV27; D: .; CDR3: CASAYQAGSFSGANVLTF; DNA: TGTGCCAGCGCCTATCAGGCGGGTTCTTTCTCTGGGGCCAACGTCCTGACTTTC
J: TRBJ2-1; size: .; V: TRBV27; D: .; CDR3: CASNGLRFNEQFF; DNA: TGTGCCAGCAATGGGCTCAGATTCAATGAGCAGTTCTTC
J: TRBJ1-1; size: .; V: TRBV5-1; D: TRBD1; CDR3: CASSFGTADTEAFF; DNA: TGCGCCAGCAGCTTCGGGACAGCCGACACTGAAGCTTTCTTT
J: TRBJ2-7; size: few; V: TRBV7-9; D: TRBD2; CDR3: CASSLVGTSGKNEQYF; DNA: TGTGCCAGCAGCTTAGTGGGGACTAGCGGGAAGAACGAGCAGTACTTC
J: TRBJ2-1; size: few; V: TRBV18; D: .; CDR3: CASSPDSLEGQFF; DNA: TGTGCCAGCTCACCCGACAGTCTAGAAGGGCAGTTCTTC
J: TRBJ2-3; size: .; V: TRBV5-1; D: TRBD2; CDR3: CASSQRLAGVPGPDTQYF; DNA: TGCGCCAGCAGCCAAAGACTAGCGGGAGTCCCGGGCCCAGATACGCAGTATTTT
J: TRBJ2-7; size: .; V: TRBV14; D: .; CDR3: CASSQASGSWYEQYF; DNA: TGTGCCAGCAGCCAAGCCAGCGGGTCATGGTACGAGCAGTACTTC
J: TRBJ2-7; size: .; V: TRBV7-9; D: .; CDR3: CASSLAGGAYEQYF; DNA: TGTGCCAGCAGCTTAGCGGGAGGCGCCTACGAGCAGTACTTC